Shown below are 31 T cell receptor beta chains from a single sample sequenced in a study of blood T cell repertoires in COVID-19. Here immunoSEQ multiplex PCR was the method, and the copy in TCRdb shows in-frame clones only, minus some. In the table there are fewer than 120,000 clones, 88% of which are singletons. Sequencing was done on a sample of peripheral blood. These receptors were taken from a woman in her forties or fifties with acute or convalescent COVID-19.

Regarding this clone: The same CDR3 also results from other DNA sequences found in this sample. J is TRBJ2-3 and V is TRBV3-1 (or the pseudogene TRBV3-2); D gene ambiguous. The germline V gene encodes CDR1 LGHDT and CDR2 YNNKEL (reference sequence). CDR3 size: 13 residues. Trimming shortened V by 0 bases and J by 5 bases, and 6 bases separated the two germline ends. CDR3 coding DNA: TGTGCCAGCAGCCAAGACCCCGGAGATACGCAGTATTTT. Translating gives CASSQDPGDTQYF.

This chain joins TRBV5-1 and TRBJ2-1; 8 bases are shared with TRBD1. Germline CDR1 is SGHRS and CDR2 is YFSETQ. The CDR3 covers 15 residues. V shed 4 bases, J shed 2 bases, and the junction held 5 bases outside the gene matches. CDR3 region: CASSMETGAYNEQFF. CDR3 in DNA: TGCGCCAGCAGCATGGAGACAGGGGCCTACAATGAGCAGTTCTTC.

As DNA, the CDR3 is TGCGCCAGCAGCAAAACGGCGGGGCGAAGCACCGGGGAGCTGTTTTTT. Translation gives CASSKTAGRSTGELFF. The gene calls are TRBV5-1 and TRBJ2-2; possible D gene TRBD2, 6 bases. The CDR3 spans 16 residues. V lost 4 bases to trimming and J lost 4 bases, with 17 bases between them. Germline V gives CDR1 SGHRS, CDR2 YFSETQ. Looking up the rest from reference TRBV5-1 and TRBJ2-2 gives the full variable domain: KAGVTQTPRYLIKTRGQQVTLSCSPISGHRSVSWYQQTPGQGLQFLFEYFSETQRNKGNFPGRFSGRQFSNSRSEMNVSTLELGDSALYLCASSKTAGRSTGELFFGEGSRLTVL.

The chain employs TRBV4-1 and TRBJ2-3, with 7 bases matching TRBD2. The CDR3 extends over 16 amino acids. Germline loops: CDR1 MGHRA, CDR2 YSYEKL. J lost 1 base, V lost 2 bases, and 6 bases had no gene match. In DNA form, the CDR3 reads TGCGCCAGCAGCCAAAGTCCCGCGGGAGGCACAGATACGCAGTATTTT. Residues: CASSQSPAGGTDTQYF.

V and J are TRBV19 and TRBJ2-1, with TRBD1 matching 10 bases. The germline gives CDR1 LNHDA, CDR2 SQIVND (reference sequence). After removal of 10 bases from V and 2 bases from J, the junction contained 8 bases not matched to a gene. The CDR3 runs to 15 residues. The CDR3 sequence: CATKPGQGTYNEQFF. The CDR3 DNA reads TGTGCCACGAAGCCGGGACAGGGGACCTACAATGAGCAGTTCTTC.

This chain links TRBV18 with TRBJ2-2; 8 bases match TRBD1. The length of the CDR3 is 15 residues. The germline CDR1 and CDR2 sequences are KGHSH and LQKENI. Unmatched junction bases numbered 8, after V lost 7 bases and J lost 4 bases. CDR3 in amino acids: CASLQQGGSTGELFF. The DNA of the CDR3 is TGTGCCAGCTTGCAACAGGGGGGAAGCACCGGGGAGCTGTTTTTT. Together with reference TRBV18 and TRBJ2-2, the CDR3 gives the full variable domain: NAGVMQNPRHLVRRRGQEARLRCSPMKGHSHVYWYRQLPEEGLKFMVYLQKENIIDESGMPKERFSAEFPKEGPSILRIQQVVRGDSAAYFCASLQQGGSTGELFFGEGSRLTVL.

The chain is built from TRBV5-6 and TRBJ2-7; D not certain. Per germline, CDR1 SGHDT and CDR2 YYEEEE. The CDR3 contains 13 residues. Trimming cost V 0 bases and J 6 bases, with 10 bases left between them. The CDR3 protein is CASSLDRPGEQYF. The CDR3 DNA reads TGTGCCAGCAGCTTGGATCGCCCCGGCGAGCAGTACTTC.

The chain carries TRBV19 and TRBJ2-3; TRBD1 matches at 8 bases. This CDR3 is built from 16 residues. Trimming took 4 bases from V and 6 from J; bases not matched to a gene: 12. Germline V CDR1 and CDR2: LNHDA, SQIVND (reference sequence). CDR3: CASSRQGTASVDTQYF. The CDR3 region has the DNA TGTGCCAGTAGTAGACAGGGGACCGCCTCCGTGGATACGCAGTATTTT.

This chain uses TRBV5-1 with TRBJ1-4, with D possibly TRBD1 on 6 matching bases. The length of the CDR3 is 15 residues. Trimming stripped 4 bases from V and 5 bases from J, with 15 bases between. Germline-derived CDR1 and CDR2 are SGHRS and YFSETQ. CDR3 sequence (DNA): TGCGCCAGCAGCGTCGGGGGGGCGTCAAATGAAAAACTGTTTTTT. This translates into CASSVGGASNEKLFF.

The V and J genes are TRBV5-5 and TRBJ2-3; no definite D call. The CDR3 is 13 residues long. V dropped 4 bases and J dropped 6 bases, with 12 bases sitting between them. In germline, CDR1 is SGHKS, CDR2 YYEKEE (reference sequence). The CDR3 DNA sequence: TGTGCCAGCAGCATTGAGAGACACGATACGCAGTATTTT. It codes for CASSIERHDTQYF.

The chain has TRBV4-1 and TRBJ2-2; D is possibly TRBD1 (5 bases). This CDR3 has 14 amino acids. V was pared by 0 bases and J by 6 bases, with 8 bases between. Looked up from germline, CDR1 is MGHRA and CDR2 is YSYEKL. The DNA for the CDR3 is TGCGCCAGCAGCCAAGACCCAGGGTCCGGGGAGCTGTTTTTT. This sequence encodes CASSQDPGSGELFF.

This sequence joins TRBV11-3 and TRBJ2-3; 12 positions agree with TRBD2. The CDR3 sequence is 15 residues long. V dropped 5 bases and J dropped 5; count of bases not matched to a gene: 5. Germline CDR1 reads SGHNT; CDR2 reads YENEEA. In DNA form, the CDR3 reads TGTGCCAGCAGCCCTAGCGGGAGGGCCGGAGATACGCAGTATTTT. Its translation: CASSPSGRAGDTQYF.

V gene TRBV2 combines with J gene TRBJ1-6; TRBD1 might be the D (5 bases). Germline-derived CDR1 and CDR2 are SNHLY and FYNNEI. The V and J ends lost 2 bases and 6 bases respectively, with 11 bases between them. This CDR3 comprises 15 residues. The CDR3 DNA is TGTGCCAGCAGTGAACAGGGAAAAGTTAATTCACCCCTCCACTTT. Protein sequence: CASSEQGKVNSPLHF. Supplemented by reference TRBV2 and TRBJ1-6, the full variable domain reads EPEVTQTPSHQVTQMGQEVILRCVPISNHLYFYWYRQILGQKVEFLVSFYNNEISEKSEIFDDQFSVERPDGSNFTLKIRSTKLEDSAMYFCASSEQGKVNSPLHFGNGTRLTVT.

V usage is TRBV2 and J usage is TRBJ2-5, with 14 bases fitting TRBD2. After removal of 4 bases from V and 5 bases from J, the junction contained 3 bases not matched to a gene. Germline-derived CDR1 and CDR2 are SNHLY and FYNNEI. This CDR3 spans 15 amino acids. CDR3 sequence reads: CASSGTSGGRETQYF. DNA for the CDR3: TGTGCCAGCAGTGGGACTAGCGGGGGGCGGGAGACCCAGTACTTC.

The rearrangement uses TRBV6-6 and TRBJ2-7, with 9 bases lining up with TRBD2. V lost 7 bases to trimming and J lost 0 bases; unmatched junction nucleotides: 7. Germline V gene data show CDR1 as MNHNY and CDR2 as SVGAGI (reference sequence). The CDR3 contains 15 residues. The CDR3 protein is CASTASGTSSYEQYF. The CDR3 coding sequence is TGTGCCAGCACCGCTAGCGGGACGAGCTCCTACGAGCAGTACTTC.

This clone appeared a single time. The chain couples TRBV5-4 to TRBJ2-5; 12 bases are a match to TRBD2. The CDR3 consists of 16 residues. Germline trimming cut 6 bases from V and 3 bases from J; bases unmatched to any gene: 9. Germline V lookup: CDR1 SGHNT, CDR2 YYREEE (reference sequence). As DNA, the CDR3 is TGTGCCAGCAAGGCCGCTAGCGGGAGGGCCGAAGAGACCCAGTACTTC. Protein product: CASKAASGRAEETQYF.

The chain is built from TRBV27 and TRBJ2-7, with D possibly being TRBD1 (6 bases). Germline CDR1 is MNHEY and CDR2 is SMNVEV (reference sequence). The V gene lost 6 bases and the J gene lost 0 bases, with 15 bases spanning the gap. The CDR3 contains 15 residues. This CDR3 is CASRGAGVLSYEQYF. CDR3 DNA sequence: TGTGCCAGCAGAGGCGCAGGGGTCCTCTCCTACGAGCAGTACTTC.

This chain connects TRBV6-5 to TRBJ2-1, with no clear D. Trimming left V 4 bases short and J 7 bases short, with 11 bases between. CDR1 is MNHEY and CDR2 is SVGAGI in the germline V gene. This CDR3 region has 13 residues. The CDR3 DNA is TGTGCCAGCAGTTCCCAAAACGGGAATGAGCAGTTCTTC. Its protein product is CASSSQNGNEQFF.

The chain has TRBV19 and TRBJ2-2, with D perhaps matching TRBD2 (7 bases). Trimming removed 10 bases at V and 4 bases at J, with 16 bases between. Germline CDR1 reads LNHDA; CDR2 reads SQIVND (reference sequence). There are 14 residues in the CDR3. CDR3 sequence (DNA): TGTGCCACTCCGAGGGGGGGACTCACCGGGGAGCTGTTTTTT. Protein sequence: CATPRGGLTGELFF.

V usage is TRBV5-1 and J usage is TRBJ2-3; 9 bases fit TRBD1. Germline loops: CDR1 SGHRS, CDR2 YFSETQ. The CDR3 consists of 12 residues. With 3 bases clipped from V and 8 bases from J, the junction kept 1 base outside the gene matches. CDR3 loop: CASSSGQGTQYF. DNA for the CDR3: TGCGCCAGCAGCTCGGGACAGGGTACGCAGTATTTT.

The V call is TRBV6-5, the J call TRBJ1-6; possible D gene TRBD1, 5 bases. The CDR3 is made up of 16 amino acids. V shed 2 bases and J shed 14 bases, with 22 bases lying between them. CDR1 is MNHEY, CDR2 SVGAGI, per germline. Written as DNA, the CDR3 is TGTGCCAGCAGTTACGGGGCAGCTACCATCCGTCTATCCCTCCACTTT. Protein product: CASSYGAATIRLSLHF.

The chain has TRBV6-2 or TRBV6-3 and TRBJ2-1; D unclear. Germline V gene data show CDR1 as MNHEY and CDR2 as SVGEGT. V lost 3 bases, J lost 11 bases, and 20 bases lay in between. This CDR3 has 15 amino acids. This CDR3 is CASSYSRLKDPKQFF. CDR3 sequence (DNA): TGTGCCAGCAGTTATTCGCGGCTTAAAGATCCCAAGCAGTTCTTC.

The CDR3 sequence is CASNTAGKPENEQFF. CDR3 DNA: TGTGCCAGCAACACAGCGGGCAAGCCTGAAAATGAGCAGTTCTTC. This sequence joins TRBV28 and TRBJ2-1, with D perhaps matching TRBD2 (6 bases). From germline, CDR1 is MDHEN and CDR2 SYDVKM. The CDR3 is 15 amino acids. V lost 7 bases and J lost 7, with 20 bases in between.

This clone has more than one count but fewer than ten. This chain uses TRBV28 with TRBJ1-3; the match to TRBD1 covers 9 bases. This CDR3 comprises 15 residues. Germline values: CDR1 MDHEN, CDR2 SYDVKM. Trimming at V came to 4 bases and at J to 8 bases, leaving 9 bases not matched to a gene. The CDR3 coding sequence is TGTGCCAGCAGTTCTTCTGGGACAGGGTGGCACACCATATATTTT. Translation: CASSSSGTGWHTIYF.

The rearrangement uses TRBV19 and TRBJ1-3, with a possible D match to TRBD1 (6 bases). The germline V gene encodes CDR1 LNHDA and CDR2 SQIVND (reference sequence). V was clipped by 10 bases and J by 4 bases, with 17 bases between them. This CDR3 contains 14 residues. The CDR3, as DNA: TGTGCCACGAGCGGGGGGCATCCAGGAAACACCATATATTTT. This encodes CATSGGHPGNTIYF.

This CDR3 is CASSFPGTSGSGEQFF. CDR3 DNA: TGTGCCAGCAGTTTCCCCGGGACTAGCGGTTCTGGTGAGCAGTTCTTC. The chain uses TRBV27 and TRBJ2-1; 11 nucleotides line up with TRBD2. V was pared by 3 bases and J by 9 bases, with 10 bases of the junction left unmatched. CDR1 and CDR2 (germline): MNHEY, SMNVEV (reference sequence). CDR3 length equals 16 residues.

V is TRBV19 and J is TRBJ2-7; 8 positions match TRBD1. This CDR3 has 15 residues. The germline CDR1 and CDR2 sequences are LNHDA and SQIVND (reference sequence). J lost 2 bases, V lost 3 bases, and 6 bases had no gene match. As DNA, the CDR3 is TGTGCCAGTAGTATTCGACAGGGGTGGACCTACGAGCAGTACTTC. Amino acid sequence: CASSIRQGWTYEQYF.

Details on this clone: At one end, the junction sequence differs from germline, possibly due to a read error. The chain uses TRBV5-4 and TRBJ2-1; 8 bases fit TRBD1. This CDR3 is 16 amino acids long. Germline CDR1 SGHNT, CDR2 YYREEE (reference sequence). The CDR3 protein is CASSLARQGNINEQFF. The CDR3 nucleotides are TGTGCCAGCAGTTTGGCCCGACAGGGGAATATCAATGAGCAGTTCTTC.

The CDR3 DNA is TGTGCCAGCACCACGCGGCGTGGAATTAAGTTTTATGGAAACACCATATATTTT. As protein: CASTTRRGIKFYGNTIYF. V usage is TRBV28 and J usage is TRBJ1-3; D unclear. This CDR3 has 18 residues. Trimming removed 7 bases from V and 3 bases from J, with 25 bases in between. CDR1 and CDR2 (germline): MDHEN, SYDVKM. Full variable domain (outside the CDR3, taken from reference TRBV28 and TRBJ1-3): DVKVTQSSRYLVKRTGEKVFLECVQDMDHENMFWYRQDPGLGLRLIYFSYDVKMKEKGDIPEGYSVSREKKERFSLILESASTNQTSMYLCASTTRRGIKFYGNTIYFGEGSWLTVV.

CDR3 in DNA: TGCGCCAGCAGCCGCGGACAGGGCAACTCCTACGAGCAGTACTTC. Translation: CASSRGQGNSYEQYF. The rearrangement uses TRBV5-1 and TRBJ2-7; TRBD1 aligns across 8 bases. CDR1 SGHRS and CDR2 YFSETQ come from the germline V gene. The CDR3 runs 15 residues. The V gene end was trimmed by 4 bases and the J gene end by 0 bases; junction bases not matched to a gene: 6.

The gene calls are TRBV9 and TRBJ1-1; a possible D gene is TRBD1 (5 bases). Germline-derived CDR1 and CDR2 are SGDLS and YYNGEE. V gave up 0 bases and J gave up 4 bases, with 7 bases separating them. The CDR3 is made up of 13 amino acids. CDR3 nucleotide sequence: TGTGCCAGCAGCGTAGTTGACAGCACTGAAGCTTTCTTT. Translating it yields CASSVVDSTEAFF.